A selection of T cell receptor beta chains follows, all from one sample in a study of cytomegalovirus exposure and HLA in healthy donors. Sequencing used immunoSEQ multiplex PCR; TCRdb keeps in-frame clones, though not all of them. Here the sample spans fewer than 130,000 clones, approximately 86% being singletons. The sequencing sample was made of PBMCs. Source of these receptors: a man in his forties in good health and CMV-seronegative. Both conserved end residues are part of each CDR3. Each record gives: V gene, CDR3 protein.

V: TRBV2; CDR3: CASSSTGKSEAFF
V: TRBV9; CDR3: CASSLGLAGDEQYF
V: TRBV29-1; CDR3: CSVGQGGNSPLHF
V: TRBV28; CDR3: CASKEAGRGEAFF
V: TRBV30; CDR3: CAWGPSRAPGMYEQYF
V: TRBV7-9; CDR3: CASSATGNQPQHF
V: TRBV6-5; CDR3: CASSYRGQHNEQFF
V: TRBV30; CDR3: CAWSVPDRVGYTF
V: TRBV28; CDR3: CASIGLAGGRDGYNEQFF
V: TRBV6-5; CDR3: CASSPGTSPNEQFF
V: TRBV7-2; CDR3: CASSLAPMTGGLGYTF
V: TRBV10-3; CDR3: CAISESNPRRGIGYTF
V: TRBV5-1; CDR3: CASSPQKNTEAFF
V: TRBV6-5; CDR3: CASSLRQGPTEAFF
V: TRBV4-2; CDR3: CASSQDGRDRSPEKLFF
V: TRBV9; CDR3: CASSAGHRNTEAFF
V: TRBV28; CDR3: CASSKARGGETQYF
V: TRBV19; CDR3: CASSILSGQGGTEAFF
V: TRBV5-4; CDR3: CASSSILNTEAFF
V: TRBV28; CDR3: CASCLQGDNQPQHF
V: TRBV10-3; CDR3: CAIREQGNNEKLFF
V: TRBV9; CDR3: CASSVGADQPQHF
V: TRBV7-9; CDR3: CASSSREGTEAFF
V: TRBV2; CDR3: CASSGPSSGANVLTF
V: TRBV13; CDR3: CASSLVSAGGQPQHF
V: TRBV2; CDR3: CASSTIQGSYGYTF
V: TRBV4-3; CDR3: CASSQAVGAVTGELFF
V: TRBV19; CDR3: CASGEDGEAFF
V: TRBV9; CDR3: CASSVAGANGNTIYF
V: TRBV7-2; CDR3: CASRQTGGYGYTF
V: TRBV5-4; CDR3: CASRTSSGEQFF
V: TRBV2; CDR3: CASNPQGVYNSPLHF
V: TRBV5-1; CDR3: CASSTERGPRSTDTQYF
V: TRBV27; CDR3: CASSFGWDTRRYGYTF
V: TRBV19; CDR3: CASRTGGEGGSPLHF
V: TRBV7-2; CDR3: CASSLVSSGNTIYF
V: TRBV7-2; CDR3: CASSLQGTGGGVGELFF
V: TRBV7-9; CDR3: CASSLAGVNTEAFF
V: TRBV4-1; CDR3: CASSRDTGTDTQYF
V: TRBV5-1; CDR3: CASSPGGSGNTIYF
V: TRBV30; CDR3: CAWSVLAGKEGNQPQHF
V: TRBV7-2; CDR3: CASSLVSQGQPQHF
V: TRBV7-9; CDR3: CASSLFLSDEQFF
V: TRBV6-6; CDR3: CASSYGGVNEQFF
V: TRBV6-6; CDR3: CASRRSARDNEKLFF
V: TRBV4-1; CDR3: CASSPAARTYEQYF
V: TRBV5-1; CDR3: CASSLGGRWEAFF
V: TRBV5-1; CDR3: CASSLTRGLTEAFF
V: TRBV10-3; CDR3: CAISDYRGADTQYF
V: TRBV6-5; CDR3: CASNPGGVGTGELFF
V: TRBV2; CDR3: CASSGQGSSYEQYF
V: TRBV28; CDR3: CASSSGQGGNQPQHF
V: TRBV4-2; CDR3: CASSHGQGGSNQPQHF
V: TRBV6-6; CDR3: CASSYSQGEAFF
V: TRBV7-2; CDR3: CASSLWGSGGALDTQYF
V: TRBV5-4; CDR3: CASSLQGSNQPQHF